This TCR beta chain is drawn from a study of cytomegalovirus exposure and HLA in healthy donors. Study-wide points: Earlier analysis yielded a pattern in which most TCR beta V segments were productive about 90% or about 30% of the time.

This CDR3 is 15 amino acids long. With 2 bases removed from V and 4 bases from J, the gap between germline ends came to 13 bases. CDR1 is SGHVS and CDR2 is FQNEAQ in the germline V gene. A remark on this clone: What it binds is unknown.

The PCR made use of 60 Vbeta and 13 Jbeta primers. The method was immunoSEQ multiplex PCR; TCRdb's version includes in-frame clones alone and lacks a portion of them. In the table there are 150,000 to 200,000 clones, about 76% of which are singletons. Specimen: PBMCs. This chain connects TRBV7-8 to TRBJ2-3; D possibly corresponds to TRBD1 (5 bases). The clonotype originates from a male donor in good health and CMV-seropositive. CDR3 in amino acids: CASSLQGEIADTQYF. In DNA form, the CDR3 reads TGTGCCAGCAGCTTACAAGGGGAAATCGCAGATACGCAGTATTTT. The full variable domain, with the rest looked up from reference TRBV7-8 and TRBJ2-3, is GAGVSQSPRYKVAKRGQDVALRCDPISGHVSLFWYQQALGQGPEFLTYFQNEAQLDKSGLPSDRFFAERPEGSVSTLKIQRTQQEDSAVYLCASSLQGEIADTQYFGPGTRLTVL.